This section outlines one T cell receptor (beta chain) sequence together with its context. Its antigen is still unknown. One junction end disagrees with the germline gene, perhaps due to a read error. Both 60 Vbeta primers and 13 Jbeta primers went into the PCR. Clones were read by immunoSEQ multiplex PCR, and TCRdb kept only the in-frame ones, dropping some. The table lists around 140,000 clones, more than 55% of them singletons. This specimen comes from a study of cytomegalovirus exposure and HLA in healthy donors. Overall study findings and caveats: Productive status was seen about 90% or about 30% of the time for most TCR beta V segments in an earlier analysis. In a later analysis, V- and J-gene trimming of beta chains associated with a DCLRE1C missense variant, replicated independently. Immune exposure was documented only through CMV serostatus. The authors later found HLA-associated TCR beta chains more clonally expanded than equally common others.

This CDR3 spans 17 amino acids. The chain has TRBV23-1 and TRBJ2-7; D is unresolved. TRBV23-1 is sorted into the ORF group, with uncertain function. The TCR comes from a woman aged 60-70 years in good health and CMV-seronegative. Source material: PBMCs. DNA for the CDR3: TGCGCCAGCAGTAAATCACCACCGCCCGGGTCTACCTACGAGCAGTACTTC. It encodes CASSKSPPPGSTYEQYF.